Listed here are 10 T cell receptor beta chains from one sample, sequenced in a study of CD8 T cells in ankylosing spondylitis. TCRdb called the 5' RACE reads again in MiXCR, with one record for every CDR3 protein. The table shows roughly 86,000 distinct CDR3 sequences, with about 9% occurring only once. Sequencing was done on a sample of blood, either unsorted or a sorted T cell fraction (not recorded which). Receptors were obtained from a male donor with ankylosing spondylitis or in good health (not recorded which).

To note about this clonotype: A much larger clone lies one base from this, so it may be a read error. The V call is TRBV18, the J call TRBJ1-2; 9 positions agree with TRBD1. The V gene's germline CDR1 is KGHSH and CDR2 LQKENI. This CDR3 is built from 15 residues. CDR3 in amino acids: CASSRDRATNYDYTF. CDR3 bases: TGTGCCAGCTCACGGGACAGGGCCACTAACTATGACTACACCTTC.

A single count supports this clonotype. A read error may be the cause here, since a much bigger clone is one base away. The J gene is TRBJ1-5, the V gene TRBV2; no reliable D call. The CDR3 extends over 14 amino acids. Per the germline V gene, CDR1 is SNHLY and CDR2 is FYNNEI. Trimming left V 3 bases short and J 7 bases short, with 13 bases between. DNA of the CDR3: TGTGCCAGCAGTGATGACGAACTAACCCAGCCCCAGCATTTT. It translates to CASSDDELTQPQHF.

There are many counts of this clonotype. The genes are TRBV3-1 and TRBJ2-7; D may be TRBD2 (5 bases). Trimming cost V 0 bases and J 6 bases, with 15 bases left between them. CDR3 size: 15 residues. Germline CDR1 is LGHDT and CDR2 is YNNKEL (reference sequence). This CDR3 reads CASSQEIALGVEQYF. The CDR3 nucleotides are TGTGCCAGCAGCCAAGAGATAGCGCTCGGGGTCGAGCAGTACTTC.

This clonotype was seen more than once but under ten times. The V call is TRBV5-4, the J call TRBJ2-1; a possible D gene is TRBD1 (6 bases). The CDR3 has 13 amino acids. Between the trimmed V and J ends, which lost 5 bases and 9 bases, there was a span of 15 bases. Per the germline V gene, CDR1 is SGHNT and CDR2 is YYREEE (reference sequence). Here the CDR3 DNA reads TGTGCCAGCAGGGACGGGACACTTGGTGAGCAGTTCTTC. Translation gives CASRDGTLGEQFF.

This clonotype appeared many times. In DNA form, the CDR3 reads TGCAGCGTTGAAACTAGCGATATCGATGAGCAGTTCTTC. Protein: CSVETSDIDEQFF. V usage is TRBV29-1 and J usage is TRBJ2-1, with 7 bases lining up with TRBD2. Germline CDR1 reads SQVTM; CDR2 reads ANQGSEA. J lost 8 bases, V lost 2 bases, and 6 bases had no gene match. The CDR3 loop spans 13 amino acids.

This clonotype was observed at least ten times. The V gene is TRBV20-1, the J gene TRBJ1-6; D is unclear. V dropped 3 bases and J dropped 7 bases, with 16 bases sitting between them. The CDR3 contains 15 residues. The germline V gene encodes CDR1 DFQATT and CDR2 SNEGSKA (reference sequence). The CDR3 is CSASEEGEVNSPLHF. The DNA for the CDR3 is TGCAGTGCTAGCGAGGAGGGTGAGGTCAATTCACCCCTCCACTTT.

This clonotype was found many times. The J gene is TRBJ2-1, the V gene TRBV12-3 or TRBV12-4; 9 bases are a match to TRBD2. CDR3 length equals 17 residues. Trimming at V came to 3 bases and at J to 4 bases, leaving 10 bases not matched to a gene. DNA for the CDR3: TGTGCCAGCAGTTTGAGCCAGCGGGGGGTCCTTTACAATGAGCAGTTCTTC. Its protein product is CASSLSQRGVLYNEQFF.

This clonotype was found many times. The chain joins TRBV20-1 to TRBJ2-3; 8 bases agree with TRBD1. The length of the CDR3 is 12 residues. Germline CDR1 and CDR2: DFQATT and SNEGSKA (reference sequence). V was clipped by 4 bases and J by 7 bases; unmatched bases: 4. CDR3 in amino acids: CSATLRGHTQYF. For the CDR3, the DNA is TGCAGTGCTACGCTCAGGGGGCATACGCAGTATTTT.

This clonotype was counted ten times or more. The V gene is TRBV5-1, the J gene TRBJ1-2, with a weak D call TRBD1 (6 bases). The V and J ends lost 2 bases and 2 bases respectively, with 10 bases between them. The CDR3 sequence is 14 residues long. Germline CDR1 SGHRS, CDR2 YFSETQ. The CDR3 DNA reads TGCGCCAGCAGCTTCGCCGGGACAAACTATGGCTACACCTTC. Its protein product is CASSFAGTNYGYTF.

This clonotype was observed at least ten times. CDR3 sequence (DNA): TGCAGTGCTGGATTTCTAGGGAACACTGAAGCTTTCTTT. This encodes CSAGFLGNTEAFF. The chain is built from TRBV20-1 and TRBJ1-1; D unresolved. The CDR3 is made up of 13 amino acids. The germline CDR1 and CDR2 sequences are DFQATT and SNEGSKA (reference sequence). Deletions cut 5 bases from V and 1 base from J, with 11 bases between.